This is a list of T cell receptor beta chains from one sample in a study of blood T cell repertoires in COVID-19. The protocol was immunoSEQ multiplex PCR, while the TCRdb copy is restricted to in-frame clones and leaves out a portion. The top ten hold 4% to 5.5% of the sample, which has 50,000 to 80,000 clones, about three quarters seen once. Sequencing was done on a sample of peripheral blood. The receptors were sampled from a human donor in a cohort sampled during active COVID-19. CDR3s include the opening cysteine and the closing phenylalanine or tryptophan. A D gene is named only where the DNA matches it firmly. Clone size is not always given. Where it is, it says once, few, many or a class for expanded clones.

>TRBV5-1|TRBD2|NA|TRBJ2-7
CASSFSGTSGVTTSYEQYF
TGCGCCAGCAGCTTCTCCGGGACTAGCGGGGTTACCACCTCCTACGAGCAGTACTTC
>TRBV30|TRBD1|few|TRBJ1-2
CAWASMGTVKDYGYTF
TGTGCCTGGGCCTCCATGGGGACAGTTAAGGACTATGGCTACACCTTC
>TRBV6-1|TRBD1|medium-sized|TRBJ1-5
CASSEAGGAQQPQHF
TGTGCCAGCAGTGAGGCAGGGGGCGCGCAGCAGCCCCAGCATTTT
>TRBV7-3|TRBD1|NA|TRBJ2-2
CASSRQGADGELFF
TGTGCCAGCAGCAGACAGGGGGCGGACGGGGAGCTGTTTTTT
>TRBV7-9|NA|NA|TRBJ1-6
CASSLDRGGLSSPLHF
TGTGCCAGCAGCTTAGATCGCGGCGGCCTTTCATCACCCCTCCACTTT
>TRBV24-1|NA|once|TRBJ2-2
CATSDRGGSHGELFF
TGTGCCACCAGTGACCGTGGGGGGAGTCACGGGGAGCTGTTTTTT
>TRBV7-9|TRBD2|NA|TRBJ2-4
CASSLLAGAKNIQYF
TGTGCCAGCAGCTTACTAGCGGGGGCCAAAAACATTCAGTACTTC
>TRBV19|NA|once|TRBJ2-1
CASSIGATNYNEQFF
TGTGCCAGTAGTATAGGTGCGACTAACTACAATGAGCAGTTCTTC
>TRBV30|NA|NA|TRBJ2-6
CAWSFRGSGANVLTF
TGTGCCTGGAGTTTCAGGGGCTCTGGGGCCAACGTCCTGACTTTC
>TRBV3-1/TRBV3-2|NA|NA|TRBJ1-4
CASSQQGMGTNEKLFF
TGTGCCAGCAGCCAACAGGGGATGGGAACTAATGAAAAACTGTTTTTT
>TRBV6-6|NA|few|TRBJ1-4
CASTPPGGIAFEKLFF
TGTGCCAGCACCCCCCCCGGGGGAATAGCTTTTGAAAAACTGTTTTTT
>TRBV3-1/TRBV3-2|TRBD2|NA|TRBJ2-3
CASSHCRLAGIDTQYF
TGTGCCAGCAGCCACTGTAGGCTAGCGGGGATCGATACGCAGTATTTT
>TRBV7-8|TRBD1|NA|TRBJ2-5
CASTRQGGETQYF
TGTGCCAGCACCAGACAGGGTGGTGAGACCCAGTACTTC
>TRBV2|TRBD1|NA|TRBJ2-7
CASSRQGWDEQYF
TGTGCCAGCAGTCGACAGGGGTGGGACGAGCAGTACTTC
>TRBV12-3/TRBV12-4|NA|NA|TRBJ2-7
CASAFGGRYEQYF
TGTGCCAGCGCTTTCGGGGGGCGCTACGAGCAGTACTTC
>TRBV7-2|TRBD2|NA|TRBJ2-3
CASSLVGGVSDTQYF
TGTGCCAGCAGCTTAGTTGGGGGGGTCTCAGATACGCAGTATTTT
>TRBV7-2|TRBD1|NA|TRBJ1-5
CASSSRQGDQPQHF
TGTGCCAGCAGCTCCAGACAGGGGGATCAGCCCCAGCATTTT
>TRBV7-9|NA|few|TRBJ1-5
CASSGQGSRNQPQHF
TGTGCCAGCAGCGGGCAGGGCAGCCGCAATCAGCCCCAGCATTTT
>TRBV2|NA|NA|TRBJ2-1
CASTSFPPGGSHNEQFF
TGTGCCAGCACCTCCTTCCCCCCAGGGGGGAGTCACAATGAGCAGTTCTTC
>TRBV5-5|TRBD1|NA|TRBJ1-2
CASSLAEGAGGYTF
TGTGCCAGCAGCTTGGCGGAGGGGGCGGGTGGCTACACCTTC
>TRBV28|TRBD1|NA|TRBJ2-7
CASSLARTGAYEQYF
TGTGCCAGCAGTTTAGCTCGGACAGGTGCCTACGAGCAGTACTTC
>TRBV7-9|NA|NA|TRBJ2-7
CASSPGFTYEQYF
TGTGCCAGCAGCCCAGGGTTCACTTACGAGCAGTACTTC
>TRBV7-2|NA|NA|TRBJ1-2
CASSTRQAYGYTF
TGTGCCAGCAGCACCCGACAGGCCTATGGCTACACCTTC
>TRBV6-2/TRBV6-3|TRBD1|NA|TRBJ1-4
CASSYRGRISEKLFF
TGTGCCAGCAGTTACAGGGGGCGCATAAGTGAAAAACTGTTTTTT
>TRBV28|NA|NA|TRBJ1-5
CASSSSRGNQPQHF
TGTGCCAGCAGTTCCTCCAGGGGCAATCAGCCCCAGCATTTT
>TRBV10-3|TRBD1|NA|TRBJ2-7
CAISESTGFEQYF
TGTGCCATCAGTGAGTCGACAGGGTTCGAGCAGTACTTC
>TRBV10-1|TRBD2|NA|TRBJ2-2
CASNSPTSGGAATGELFF
TGCGCCAGCAATTCCCCGACTAGCGGGGGGGCGGCGACCGGGGAGCTGTTTTTT
>TRBV5-1|NA|NA|TRBJ2-2
CASRRGSNTGELFF
TGCGCCAGCAGGCGGGGCTCGAACACCGGGGAGCTGTTTTTT
>TRBV4-3|TRBD1|NA|TRBJ2-1
CASSQGGQGRAEQFF
TGCGCCAGCAGCCAAGGGGGACAGGGGCGTGCCGAGCAGTTCTTC
>TRBV5-6|TRBD1|once|TRBJ2-3
CASSLLGTGETDTQYF
TGTGCCAGCAGCTTACTCGGGACAGGGGAAACAGATACGCAGTATTTT
>TRBV11-1|NA|NA|TRBJ2-1
CASSLNADYYNEQFF
TGTGCCAGCAGCTTAAACGCGGACTACTACAATGAGCAGTTCTTC
>TRBV6-5|TRBD1|few|TRBJ2-7
CASRDRVYEQYF
TGTGCCAGCAGGGACAGGGTCTACGAGCAGTACTTC
>TRBV6-5|TRBD1|NA|TRBJ1-1
CASSRTGANPEAFF
TGTGCCAGCAGTAGGACAGGAGCAAACCCTGAAGCTTTCTTT
>TRBV28|NA|NA|TRBJ2-7
CASRPPRPSYEQYF
TGTGCCAGCAGGCCTCCGAGGCCCTCCTACGAGCAGTACTTC
>TRBV5-1|NA|NA|TRBJ2-7
CASSPTGGSSYEQYF
TGCGCCAGCAGCCCCACGGGTGGAAGCTCCTACGAGCAGTACTTC
>TRBV7-8|TRBD1|NA|TRBJ2-2
CASSLMSTGLPGELFF
TGTGCCAGCAGCCTAATGTCGACAGGGTTGCCCGGGGAGCTGTTTTTT
>TRBV9|NA|NA|TRBJ2-5
CASSVGTRGETQYF
TGTGCCAGCAGCGTTGGGACTCGTGGAGAGACCCAGTACTTC
>TRBV27|NA|NA|TRBJ2-3
CASSPSFDTQYF
TGTGCCAGCAGTCCGAGTTTCGATACGCAGTATTTT
>TRBV7-2|TRBD1|NA|TRBJ2-5
CASSPDRRETQYF
TGTGCCAGCAGCCCGGACAGGAGGGAGACCCAGTACTTC
>TRBV19|NA|NA|TRBJ1-1
CASRGGRQTAMNTEAFF
TGTGCCAGTCGCGGGGGCCGACAGACAGCTATGAACACTGAAGCTTTCTTT
>TRBV5-4|TRBD2|NA|TRBJ2-1
CASSAGGEHEQFF
TGTGCCAGCAGCGCCGGGGGGGAGCATGAGCAGTTCTTC
>TRBV27|TRBD1|NA|TRBJ2-7
CASSSGQGPIYEQYF
TGTGCCAGCAGTTCAGGACAGGGACCGATCTACGAGCAGTACTTC
>TRBV2|NA|NA|TRBJ1-6
CASTVRVGSPLHF
TGTGCCAGCACGGTCAGGGTTGGCTCACCCCTCCACTTT
>TRBV19|NA|NA|TRBJ2-6
CASSIQGPGANVLTF
TGTGCCAGTAGTATTCAGGGGCCGGGGGCCAACGTCCTGACTTTC
>TRBV7-7|TRBD1|NA|TRBJ2-5
CASSSDRGGETQYF
TGTGCCAGCAGCTCGGACAGGGGCGGGGAGACCCAGTACTTC
>TRBV30|NA|NA|TRBJ1-4
CALSFRQGTEKLFF
TGTGCCCTATCATTTAGGCAGGGAACTGAAAAACTGTTTTTT
>TRBV11-3|TRBD2|NA|TRBJ2-5
CASSLGGLAGTNQETQYF
TGTGCCAGCAGCTTAGGGGGACTAGCGGGGACCAACCAAGAGACCCAGTACTTC
>TRBV4-1|NA|NA|TRBJ1-5
CASSQDLNQPQHF
TGCGCCAGCAGCCAAGATTTAAATCAGCCCCAGCATTTT
>TRBV3-1/TRBV3-2|TRBD2|NA|TRBJ2-3
CASSQVAGLSTDTQYF
TGTGCCAGCAGCCAAGTAGCGGGGTTGAGCACAGATACGCAGTATTTT
>TRBV6-2/TRBV6-3|TRBD2|NA|TRBJ2-7
CASSDLAGGIYEQYF
TGTGCCAGCAGTGATCTAGCGGGGGGGATCTACGAGCAGTACTTC
>TRBV4-2|NA|NA|TRBJ2-5
CASSQGGGGAGQETQYF
TGTGCCAGCAGCCAAGGGGGAGGGGGTGCGGGGCAAGAGACCCAGTACTTC
>TRBV6-1|NA|NA|TRBJ1-3
CASSDGSSGNTIYF
TGTGCCAGCAGTGACGGGAGCTCTGGAAACACCATATATTTT
>TRBV3-1/TRBV3-2|TRBD1|NA|TRBJ2-5
CASWVGPGQPYQETQYF
TGTGCCAGCTGGGTCGGGCCGGGACAGCCGTACCAAGAGACCCAGTACTTC